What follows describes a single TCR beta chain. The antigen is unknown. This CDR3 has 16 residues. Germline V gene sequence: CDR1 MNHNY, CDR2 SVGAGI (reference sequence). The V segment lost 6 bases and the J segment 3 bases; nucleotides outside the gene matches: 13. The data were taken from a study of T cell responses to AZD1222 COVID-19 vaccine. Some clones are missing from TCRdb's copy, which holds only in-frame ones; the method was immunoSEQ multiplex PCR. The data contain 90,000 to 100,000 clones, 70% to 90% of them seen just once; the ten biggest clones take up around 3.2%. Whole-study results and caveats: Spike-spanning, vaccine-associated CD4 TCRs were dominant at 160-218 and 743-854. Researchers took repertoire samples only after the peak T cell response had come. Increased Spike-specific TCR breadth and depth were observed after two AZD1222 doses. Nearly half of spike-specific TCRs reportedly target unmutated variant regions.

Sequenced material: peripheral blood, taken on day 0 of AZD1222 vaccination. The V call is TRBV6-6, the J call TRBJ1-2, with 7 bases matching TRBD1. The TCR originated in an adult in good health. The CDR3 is CASRRPGTAGYYGYTF. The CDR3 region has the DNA TGTGCCAGCAGACGACCCGGGACAGCTGGATACTATGGCTACACCTTC.